Below are 32 T cell receptor beta chains sequenced from a single sample in a study of shared clonotypes between healthy human individuals. Profiled with immunoSEQ multiplex PCR; TCRdb holds only in-frame clones, not every one. The data show about 820,000 clones, 80% to 95% seen once. Positive CCR7 selection of CD45RO-negative cells yielded the naive CD8 cells, and terminally differentiated effector memory CD45RA+ cells were excluded. Input material: naive CD8+ T cells sorted from blood. These receptor sequences come from a man in his thirties or forties in good health.

The chain recombines TRBV10-1 with TRBJ2-7; tentative D call: TRBD1 (6 bases). Germline V gives CDR1 WNHNN, CDR2 SYGVQD (reference sequence). This CDR3 spans 14 amino acids. Trimming removed 0 bases at V and 1 base at J, with 7 bases between. The CDR3 nucleotides are TGCGCCAGCAGTGAGTCGGACAGTTCCTACGAGCAGTACTTC. Protein product: CASSESDSSYEQYF.

V and J are TRBV9 and TRBJ1-1; D ambiguous. The CDR3 has 14 amino acids. Germline V CDR1 and CDR2: SGDLS, YYNGEE. V was clipped by 0 bases and J by 4 bases, with 10 bases between them. CDR3 bases: TGTGCCAGCAGCGTAGGCGGGCGGGGCACTGAAGCTTTCTTT. This encodes CASSVGGRGTEAFF.

As for this clone: Other nucleotide sequences in the sample specify the same CDR3. The chain employs TRBV5-1 and TRBJ2-2; D not certain. Trimming cost V 0 bases and J 1 base, with 4 bases left between them. This CDR3 region has 14 residues. The V gene's germline CDR1 is SGHRS and CDR2 YFSETQ. The CDR3 loop is CASSLVRNTGELFF. CDR3 DNA sequence: TGCGCCAGCAGCTTGGTGCGGAACACCGGGGAGCTGTTTTTT.

The J gene is TRBJ2-5, the V gene TRBV29-1, with D perhaps assigned TRBD1 or TRBD2 (5 bases each). CDR3 size: 15 residues. Germline V lookup: CDR1 SQVTM, CDR2 ANQGSEA. V dropped 3 bases and J dropped 5 bases, with 19 bases sitting between them. The CDR3 reads CSVEWDPAPSETQYF. The CDR3 DNA sequence: TGCAGCGTTGAGTGGGACCCTGCACCCTCCGAGACCCAGTACTTC.

This clone was seen once. The chain links TRBV15 to TRBJ2-5; TRBD1 aligns across 11 bases. The V and J ends lost 8 bases and 2 bases, in that order; junction bases with no gene match: 13. This CDR3 has 17 amino acids. CDR1 LNHNV and CDR2 YYDKDF come from the germline V gene (reference sequence). The CDR3 sequence is CATGRDRGKSNQETQYF. The DNA for the CDR3 is TGTGCCACCGGCCGGGACAGGGGGAAATCCAATCAAGAGACCCAGTACTTC.

The chain is built from TRBV6-5 and TRBJ1-2; possibly TRBD1 for D (5 bases). CDR3 size: 15 residues. CDR1 and CDR2 from the germline V gene are MNHEY and SVGAGI. Trimming stripped 0 bases from V and 6 bases from J, with 14 bases between. CDR3 sequence: CASSYSRGALNGYTF. CDR3 bases: TGTGCCAGCAGTTACTCGAGAGGGGCCCTGAATGGCTACACCTTC.

The J gene is TRBJ1-3, the V gene TRBV5-6, with no clear D. This CDR3 has 13 residues. V lost 4 bases to trimming and J lost 1 base, with 6 bases between them. Germline assignment: CDR1 SGHDT and CDR2 YYEEEE. DNA of the CDR3: TGTGCCAGCAGCCCATTTTCTGGAAACACCATATATTTT. It translates to CASSPFSGNTIYF.

The J gene is TRBJ1-1, the V gene TRBV28; 7 nucleotides match TRBD1. This CDR3 comprises 13 residues. CDR1 is MDHEN, CDR2 SYDVKM, per germline. V shed 6 bases and J 3 bases; nucleotides not matched to a gene: 4. CDR3 DNA sequence: TGTGCCAGCAGACTCAGGGGGGACACTGAAGCTTTCTTT. It specifies CASRLRGDTEAFF.

The chain couples TRBV28 to TRBJ2-2, with D uncertain. The germline V gene encodes CDR1 MDHEN and CDR2 SYDVKM. Deletions cut 4 bases from V and 9 bases from J, with 9 bases between. This CDR3 is 12 amino acids long. CDR3 protein: CASSSDARELFF. The CDR3 DNA reads as TGTGCCAGCAGTTCGGACGCCAGGGAGCTGTTTTTT.

This sequence joins TRBV7-9 and TRBJ2-3, with D possibly called TRBD1 or TRBD2 (5 bases each). Germline loops: CDR1 SEHNR, CDR2 FQNEAQ (reference sequence). The CDR3 spans 14 residues. V shed 7 bases and J shed 8 bases, with 19 bases lying between them. CDR3 in DNA: TGTGCCAGCACGGATGGGGGACCGGGTGCTACGCAGTATTTT. Amino acid sequence: CASTDGGPGATQYF.

This clone was seen just once. The rearrangement links TRBV27 to TRBJ2-1; 7 bases are shared with TRBD1. Germline assignment: CDR1 MNHEY and CDR2 SMNVEV (reference sequence). V was pared by 6 bases and J by 15 bases, with 8 bases of the junction left unmatched. This CDR3 has 11 residues. CDR3 coding DNA: TGTGCCAGCAGCATAGGGGGCGGTTGGTTCTTC. The encoded protein is CASSIGGGWFF.

The chain has TRBV7-9 and TRBJ1-1; D is undetermined. CDR3 length: 15 amino acids. V was trimmed by 5 bases and J by 1 base, leaving 14 bases between them. Per germline, CDR1 SEHNR and CDR2 FQNEAQ (reference sequence). CDR3 protein: CASSPLVGENTEAFF. Written as DNA, the CDR3 is TGTGCCAGCAGCCCCCTGGTGGGTGAGAACACTGAAGCTTTCTTT.

The gene calls are TRBV7-2 and TRBJ2-1; 7 bases are a match to TRBD2. CDR1 and CDR2 from the germline V gene are SGHTA and FQGNSA. The CDR3 has 15 residues. V dropped 1 base and J dropped 7; count of bases not matched to a gene: 7. The CDR3 sequence is CASSLGGSNGNEQFF. The CDR3 DNA reads as TGTGCCAGCAGCTTAGGCGGGAGTAACGGAAATGAGCAGTTCTTC.

This sequence joins TRBV6-8 and TRBJ1-4, with TRBD1 as a possible D gene (6 bases). The V gene's germline CDR1 is MNHGY and CDR2 SAAAGT. This CDR3 is 13 amino acids long. The germline V and J ends were trimmed by 9 bases and 4 bases, with 12 bases remaining between them. The CDR3 sequence is CARKGGVNEKLFF. The DNA for the CDR3 is TGTGCCAGGAAAGGGGGGGTTAATGAAAAACTGTTTTTT.

The chain links TRBV25-1 to TRBJ2-5; 8 bases map to TRBD1. Trimming at V came to 4 bases and at J to 4 bases, leaving 5 bases not matched to a gene. CDR3 length: 14 residues. Germline-derived CDR1 and CDR2 are MGHDK and SYGVNS. The CDR3 reads CASSVGQGLETQYF. The CDR3 DNA follows: TGTGCCAGCAGTGTCGGACAGGGTCTAGAGACCCAGTACTTC.

DNA for the CDR3: TGCAGCGTTGAGGGTAGCGGGGTCTTTGAGCAGTTCTTC. Translation gives CSVEGSGVFEQFF. This sequence joins TRBV29-1 and TRBJ2-1; 8 nucleotides line up with TRBD2. The CDR3 runs 13 residues. The J segment lost 9 bases and the V segment lost 3 bases, leaving 7 bases of the junction unmatched. Looked up from germline, CDR1 is SQVTM and CDR2 is ANQGSEA.

CDR3 residues: CASSLVTGGTDTQYF. For the CDR3, the DNA is TGTGCCAGCAGCTTAGTAACAGGGGGCACAGATACGCAGTATTTT. The V gene is TRBV7-9, the J gene TRBJ2-3, with 7 bases that match TRBD1. V gave up 1 base and J gave up 1 base; unmatched junction bases: 2. The CDR3 consists of 15 residues. Germline CDR1 SEHNR, CDR2 FQNEAQ (reference sequence).

The chain recombines TRBV7-2 with TRBJ2-6; the D is unclear. Germline V gives CDR1 SGHTA, CDR2 FQGNSA. The CDR3 has 14 amino acids. V was clipped by 8 bases and J by 4 bases, with 12 bases between them. Here the CDR3 reads CASDSLGGANVLTF. In nucleotides, the CDR3 is TGTGCCAGCGACTCCTTAGGAGGGGCCAACGTCCTGACTTTC.

V gene TRBV7-9 combines with J gene TRBJ1-1; 11 nucleotides match TRBD1. Germline V gene data show CDR1 as SEHNR and CDR2 as FQNEAQ (reference sequence). Trimming at V came to 5 bases and at J to 8 bases, leaving 4 bases not matched to a gene. The CDR3 loop spans 13 amino acids. In DNA form, the CDR3 reads TGTGCCAGCAGCGGACAGGGGGCTTTGGAAGCTTTCTTT. This sequence encodes CASSGQGALEAFF.

This clone has only one observation. The V and J genes are TRBV5-8 and TRBJ2-3; TRBD2 aligns across 7 bases. Germline CDR1 is SGHTS and CDR2 is YDEGEE. This CDR3 has 15 amino acids. With V trimmed by 5 bases and J by 4 bases, 10 bases remained unmatched. CDR3 amino acids: CASRVGLGFADTQYF. The CDR3, as DNA: TGTGCCAGCAGAGTTGGACTAGGTTTCGCAGATACGCAGTATTTT.

V and J are TRBV6-6 and TRBJ1-2; D gene unclear. CDR1 and CDR2 from the germline V gene are MNHNY and SVGAGI (reference sequence). The CDR3 spans 14 residues. Trimming took off 6 bases at V and 6 bases at J, with 17 bases between the two ends. The CDR3: CASSLGLAKNGYTF. As DNA, the CDR3 is TGTGCCAGCAGCCTTGGTCTGGCTAAGAATGGCTACACCTTC.

The chain uses TRBV5-1 and TRBJ2-7, with TRBD2 matching 10 bases. Germline CDR1 SGHRS, CDR2 YFSETQ. The CDR3 is 15 amino acids. Trimming took 4 bases from V and 2 from J; bases not matched to a gene: 6. DNA of the CDR3: TGCGCCAGCAGCCTGCGGACTAGCGGAACCTACGAGCAGTACTTC. Translating gives CASSLRTSGTYEQYF.

V usage is TRBV27 and J usage is TRBJ1-2; D remains ambiguous. Trimming stripped 4 bases from V and 6 bases from J, with 12 bases between. This CDR3 spans 13 amino acids. Germline V gene sequence: CDR1 MNHEY, CDR2 SMNVEV (reference sequence). Here the CDR3 reads CASSSTTGDGYTF. CDR3 nucleotides: TGTGCCAGCAGTTCCACCACTGGGGATGGCTACACCTTC.

The chain joins TRBV5-6 to TRBJ2-1; the D is unclear. Between the trimmed V and J ends, which lost 1 base and 15 bases, there was a span of 14 bases. The CDR3 consists of 12 residues. Germline lookup yields CDR1 SGHDT and CDR2 YYEEEE. For the CDR3, the DNA is TGTGCCAGCAGCTTGTCGGGTGGCAGGCCGTTCTTC. Amino acids: CASSLSGGRPFF.

The V call is TRBV15, the J call TRBJ2-1; 16 nucleotides line up with TRBD2. The CDR3 consists of 19 residues. Looked up from germline, CDR1 is LNHNV and CDR2 is YYDKDF (reference sequence). The J segment lost 4 bases and the V segment lost 0 bases, leaving 6 bases of the junction unmatched. CDR3 protein: CATSREGGLAGGPYNEQFF. The CDR3 bases are TGTGCCACCAGCAGAGAGGGGGGACTAGCGGGAGGGCCGTACAATGAGCAGTTCTTC. The complete variable domain, with remaining parts taken from reference TRBV15 and TRBJ2-1, reads DAMVIQNPRYQVTQFGKPVTLSCSQTLNHNVMYWYQQKSSQAPKLLFHYYDKDFNNEADTPDNFQSRRPNTSFCFLDIRSPGLGDTAMYLCATSREGGLAGGPYNEQFFGPGTRLTVL.

Details on this clone: Other DNA sequences within the sample encode an identical CDR3. The CDR3 is CASSIGLAGNEQFF. The CDR3 DNA reads TGTGCCAGTAGTATAGGATTGGCGGGGAATGAGCAGTTCTTC. The chain employs TRBV19 and TRBJ2-1; D may be TRBD2 (6 bases). The CDR3 spans 14 residues. Looked up from germline, CDR1 is LNHDA and CDR2 is SQIVND (reference sequence). Trimming took off 1 base at V and 7 bases at J, with 11 bases between the two ends. Full variable domain (rest looked up from reference TRBV19 and TRBJ2-1): DGGITQSPKYLFRKEGQNVTLSCEQNLNHDAMYWYRQDPGQGLRLIYYSQIVNDFQKGDIAEGYSVSREKKESFPLTVTSAQKNPTAFYLCASSIGLAGNEQFFGPGTRLTVL.

The chain employs TRBV29-1 and TRBJ2-6; D tentatively fits TRBD1 or TRBD2 (5 bases each). CDR3 length equals 16 residues. Germline V gene lookup returns CDR1 SQVTM and CDR2 ANQGSEA. Trimming left V 5 bases short and J 0 bases short, with 14 bases between. The CDR3 sequence: CSVTGTERSGANVLTF. CDR3 bases: TGCAGCGTTACCGGGACGGAACGCTCTGGGGCCAACGTCCTGACTTTC.

This clone appeared a few times. The chain links TRBV6-1 to TRBJ1-1; TRBD1 agrees at 9 bases. J lost 3 bases, V lost 8 bases, and 10 bases had no gene match. The CDR3 is 15 residues long. Germline values: CDR1 MNHNS, CDR2 SASEGT. The CDR3 DNA follows: TGTGCCAGCCAAGGGAGAGACAGGGGGGACACTGAAGCTTTCTTT. This translates into CASQGRDRGDTEAFF.

The chain carries TRBV19 and TRBJ2-7; TRBD1 matches at 7 bases. This CDR3 comprises 14 residues. CDR1 is LNHDA and CDR2 is SQIVND in the germline V gene (reference sequence). V lost 5 bases to trimming and J lost 4 bases; unmatched junction nucleotides: 8. The CDR3 loop is CASSLRQGGYEQYF. CDR3 sequence (DNA): TGTGCCAGTAGTCTACGACAGGGCGGATACGAGCAGTACTTC.

This sequence joins TRBV9 and TRBJ2-1; TRBD2 matches at 13 bases. V shed 4 bases, J shed 6 bases, and the junction held 4 bases outside the gene matches. This CDR3 is built from 15 residues. Germline-derived CDR1 and CDR2 are SGDLS and YYNGEE. CDR3 nucleotides: TGTGCCAGCAGCCCTACTAGCGGGAGGGGCAATGAGCAGTTCTTC. It codes for CASSPTSGRGNEQFF. Full variable domain (remainder filled in from reference TRBV9 and TRBJ2-1): DSGVTQTPKHLITATGQRVTLRCSPRSGDLSVYWYQQSLDQGLQFLIQYYNGEERAKGNILERFSAQQFPDLHSELNLSSLELGDSALYFCASSPTSGRGNEQFFGPGTRLTVL.

In regard to this clone: Additional DNA sequences in this sample encode the identical CDR3. The V call is TRBV29-1, the J call TRBJ2-1; D unclear. Deletions cut 5 bases from V and 0 bases from J, with 8 bases between. This CDR3 contains 13 residues. Per the germline V gene, CDR1 is SQVTM and CDR2 is ANQGSEA. Here the CDR3 DNA reads TGCAGCGTTTTGAGCTCCTCCTACAATGAGCAGTTCTTC. It yields the protein CSVLSSSYNEQFF.

This chain connects TRBV4-1 to TRBJ1-1, with D perhaps matching TRBD1 (6 bases). The CDR3 extends over 12 amino acids. CDR1 is MGHRA and CDR2 is YSYEKL in the germline V gene. Between the trimmed V and J ends, which lost 5 bases and 7 bases, there was a span of 11 bases. CDR3 in amino acids: CASSLGGFEAFF. CDR3 nucleotide sequence: TGCGCCAGCAGCTTAGGGGGGTTTGAAGCTTTCTTT.